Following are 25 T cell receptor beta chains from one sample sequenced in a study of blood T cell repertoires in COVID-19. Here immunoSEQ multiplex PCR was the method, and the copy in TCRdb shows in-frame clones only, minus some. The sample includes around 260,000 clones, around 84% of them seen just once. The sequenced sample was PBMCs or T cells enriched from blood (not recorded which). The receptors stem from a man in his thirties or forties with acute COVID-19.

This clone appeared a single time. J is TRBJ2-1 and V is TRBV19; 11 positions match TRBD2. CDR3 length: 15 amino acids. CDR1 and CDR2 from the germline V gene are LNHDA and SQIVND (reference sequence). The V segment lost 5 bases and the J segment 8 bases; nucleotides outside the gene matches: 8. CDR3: CASSPGLAVHDEQFF. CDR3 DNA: TGTGCCAGTAGTCCGGGACTAGCGGTTCACGATGAGCAGTTCTTC.

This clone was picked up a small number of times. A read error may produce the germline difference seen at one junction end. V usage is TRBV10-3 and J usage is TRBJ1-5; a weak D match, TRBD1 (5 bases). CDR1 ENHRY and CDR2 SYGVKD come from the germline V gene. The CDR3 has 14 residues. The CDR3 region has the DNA TGTGCCATCAGTGAGCAGGGCGGCAACCAGCCCCAGCATTTT. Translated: CAISEQGGNQPQHF.

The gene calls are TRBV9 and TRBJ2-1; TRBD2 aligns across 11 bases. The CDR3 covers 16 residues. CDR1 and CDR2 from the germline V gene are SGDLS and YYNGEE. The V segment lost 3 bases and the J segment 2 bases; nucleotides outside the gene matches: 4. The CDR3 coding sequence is TGTGCCAGCAGCGCTACGACTAGCGGGACCTACAATGAGCAGTTCTTC. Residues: CASSATTSGTYNEQFF.

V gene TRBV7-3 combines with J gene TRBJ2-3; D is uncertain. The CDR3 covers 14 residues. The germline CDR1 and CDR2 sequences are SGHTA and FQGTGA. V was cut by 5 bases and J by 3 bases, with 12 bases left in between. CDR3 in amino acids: CASSPNLVTDTQYF. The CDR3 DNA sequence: TGTGCCAGCAGCCCCAACCTAGTTACAGATACGCAGTATTTT.

CDR3 DNA sequence: TGTGCCAGCAGTCCATCCCCCGGACAGTCCTCCTACGAGCAGTACGTC. Translation: CASSPSPGQSSYEQYV. This sequence joins TRBV27 and TRBJ2-7; possibly TRBD1 for D (6 bases). Germline V gene sequence: CDR1 MNHEY, CDR2 SMNVEV (reference sequence). The CDR3 consists of 16 residues. The germline V and J ends were trimmed by 5 bases and 0 bases, with 17 bases remaining between them.

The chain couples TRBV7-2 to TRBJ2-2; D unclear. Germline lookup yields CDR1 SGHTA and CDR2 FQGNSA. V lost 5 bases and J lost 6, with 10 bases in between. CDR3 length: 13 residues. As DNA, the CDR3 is TGTGCCAGCAGCCAGGTGTTAGCCGGGGAGCTGTTTTTT. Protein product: CASSQVLAGELFF.

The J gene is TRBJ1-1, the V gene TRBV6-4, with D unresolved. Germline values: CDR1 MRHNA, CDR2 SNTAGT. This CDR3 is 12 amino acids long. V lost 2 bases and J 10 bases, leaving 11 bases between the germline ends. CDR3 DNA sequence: TGTGCCAGCAGTGACCCGAGCGGGTCAGCTTTCTTT. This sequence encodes CASSDPSGSAFF.

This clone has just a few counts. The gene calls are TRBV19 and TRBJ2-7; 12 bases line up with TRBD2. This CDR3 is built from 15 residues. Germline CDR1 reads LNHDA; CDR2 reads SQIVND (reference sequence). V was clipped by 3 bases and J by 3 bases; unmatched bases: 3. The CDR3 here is CASSMTSGSFYEQYV. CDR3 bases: TGTGCCAGTAGTATGACTAGCGGGAGTTTCTACGAGCAGTACGTC.

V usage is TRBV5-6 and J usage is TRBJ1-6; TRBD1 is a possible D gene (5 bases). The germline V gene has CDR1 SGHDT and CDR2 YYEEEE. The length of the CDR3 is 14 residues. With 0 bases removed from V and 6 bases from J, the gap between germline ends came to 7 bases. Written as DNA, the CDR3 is TGTGCCAGCAGCTTGGCAGGGCGTAATTCACCCCTCCACTTT. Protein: CASSLAGRNSPLHF.

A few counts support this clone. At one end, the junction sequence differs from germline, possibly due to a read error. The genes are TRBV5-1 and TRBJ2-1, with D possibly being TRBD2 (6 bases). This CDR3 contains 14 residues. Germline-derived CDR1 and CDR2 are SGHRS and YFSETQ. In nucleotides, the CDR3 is TGTGCCAGCAGCGCAAGCGGGTCCTACAATGAGCAGTTCTTC. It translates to CASSASGSYNEQFF.

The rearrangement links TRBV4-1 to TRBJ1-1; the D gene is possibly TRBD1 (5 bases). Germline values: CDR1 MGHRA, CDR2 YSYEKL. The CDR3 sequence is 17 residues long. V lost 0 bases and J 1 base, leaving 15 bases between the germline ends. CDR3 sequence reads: CASSQDRAGSGNTEAFF. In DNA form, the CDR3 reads TGCGCCAGCAGCCAAGATCGCGCAGGGTCGGGGAACACTGAAGCTTTCTTT.

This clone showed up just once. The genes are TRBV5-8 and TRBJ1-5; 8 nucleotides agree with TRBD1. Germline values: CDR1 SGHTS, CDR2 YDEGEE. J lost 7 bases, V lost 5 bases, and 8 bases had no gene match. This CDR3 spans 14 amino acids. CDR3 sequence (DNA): TGTGCCAGCAGATTCGGACAGGGAGGACAGCCCCAGCATTTT. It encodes CASRFGQGGQPQHF.

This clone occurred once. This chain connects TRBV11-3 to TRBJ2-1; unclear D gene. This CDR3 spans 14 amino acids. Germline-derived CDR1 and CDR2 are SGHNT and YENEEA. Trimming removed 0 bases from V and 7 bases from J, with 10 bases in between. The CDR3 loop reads CASSLDQVANEQFF. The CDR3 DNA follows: TGTGCCAGCAGCTTAGACCAGGTCGCGAATGAGCAGTTCTTC.

In nucleotides, the CDR3 is TGTGCCAGCAGCGTAGGGGATAGCGTTATGGAGACCCAGTACTTC. Translation gives CASSVGDSVMETQYF. The rearrangement joins TRBV11-3 to TRBJ2-5, with D possibly being TRBD1 or TRBD2 (5 bases each). V gave up 5 bases and J gave up 5 bases, with 18 bases separating them. In germline, CDR1 is SGHNT, CDR2 YENEEA. The CDR3 totals 15 residues. The full variable domain, in which reference TRBV11-3 and TRBJ2-5 provide the parts outside the CDR3, is EAGVVQSPRYKIIEKKQPVAFWCNPISGHNTLYWYLQNLGQGPELLIRYENEEAVDDSQLPKDRFSAERLKGVDSTLKIQPAELGDSAVYLCASSVGDSVMETQYFGPGTRLLVL.

CDR3 sequence reads: CASSQGSLTEQFF. In DNA, the CDR3 is TGCGCCAGCAGCCAGGGTAGCTTGACTGAGCAGTTCTTC. The chain recombines TRBV4-3 with TRBJ2-1; D remains unclear. The V end lost 3 bases, the J end lost 9 bases, and 12 bases lay between the germline ends. Germline CDR1 is LGHNA and CDR2 is YSLEER. This CDR3 region has 13 residues.

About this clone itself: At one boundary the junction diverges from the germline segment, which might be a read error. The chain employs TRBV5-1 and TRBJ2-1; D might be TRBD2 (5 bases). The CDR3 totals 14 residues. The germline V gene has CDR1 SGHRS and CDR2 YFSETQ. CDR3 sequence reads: CASSFSASRNEQFF. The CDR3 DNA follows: TGTGCCAGCAGCTTTAGCGCCTCGAGGAATGAGCAGTTCTTC.

The CDR3: CASSENLPGTGELFF. The CDR3 region has the DNA TGTGCCAGCAGTGAAAATCTCCCGGGCACCGGGGAGCTGTTTTTT. The V call is TRBV6-1, the J call TRBJ2-2; D remains ambiguous. There are 15 residues in the CDR3. The germline CDR1 and CDR2 sequences are MNHNS and SASEGT. Trimming left V 2 bases short and J 4 bases short, with 11 bases between.

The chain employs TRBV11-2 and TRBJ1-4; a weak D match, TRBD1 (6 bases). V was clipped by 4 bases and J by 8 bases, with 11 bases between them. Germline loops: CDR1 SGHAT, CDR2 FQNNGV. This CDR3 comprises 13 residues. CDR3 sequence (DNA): TGTGCCAGCAGCTCCCGCCAGGGGGAAAAACTGTTTTTT. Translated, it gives CASSSRQGEKLFF.

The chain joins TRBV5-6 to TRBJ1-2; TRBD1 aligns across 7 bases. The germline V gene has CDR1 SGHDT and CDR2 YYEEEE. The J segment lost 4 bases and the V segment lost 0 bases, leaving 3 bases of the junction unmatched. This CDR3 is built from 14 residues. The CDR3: CASSLGQGIYGYTF. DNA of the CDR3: TGTGCCAGCAGCTTGGGACAGGGAATCTATGGCTACACCTTC.

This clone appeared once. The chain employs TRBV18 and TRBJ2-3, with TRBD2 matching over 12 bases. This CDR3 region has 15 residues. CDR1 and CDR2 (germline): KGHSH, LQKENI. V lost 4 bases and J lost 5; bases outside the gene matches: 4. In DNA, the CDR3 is TGTGCCAGCTCACGACTAGCGGGAGTAGGAGATACGCAGTATTTT. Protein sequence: CASSRLAGVGDTQYF.

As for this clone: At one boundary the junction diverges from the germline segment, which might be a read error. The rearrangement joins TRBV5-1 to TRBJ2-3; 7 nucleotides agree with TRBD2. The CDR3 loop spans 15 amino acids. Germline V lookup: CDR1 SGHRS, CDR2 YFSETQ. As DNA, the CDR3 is TGTGCCAGCAGCTTTGGAGGCGGGGGTGCAGATACGCAGTATTTT. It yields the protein CASSFGGGGADTQYF. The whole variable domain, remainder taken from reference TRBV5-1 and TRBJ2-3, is KAGVTQTPRYLIKTRGQQVTLSCSPISGHRSVSWYQQTPGQGLQFLFEYFSETQRNKGNFPGRFSGRQFSNSRSEMNVSTLELGDSALYLCASSFGGGGADTQYFGPGTRLTVL.

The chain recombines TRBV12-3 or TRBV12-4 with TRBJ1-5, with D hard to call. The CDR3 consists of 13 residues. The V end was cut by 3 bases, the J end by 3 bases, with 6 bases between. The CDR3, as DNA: TGTGCCAGCAGTTTTCAGGACAATCAGCCCCAGCATTTT. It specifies CASSFQDNQPQHF.

CDR3: CASSFGGINQPQHF. The CDR3 region has the DNA TGTGCCAGCAGTTTCGGGGGAATCAATCAGCCCCAGCATTTT. The chain is built from TRBV28 and TRBJ1-5; D might be TRBD1 (5 bases). V lost 3 bases and J 3 bases, leaving 9 bases between the germline ends. This CDR3 contains 14 residues. Germline V CDR1 and CDR2: MDHEN, SYDVKM.

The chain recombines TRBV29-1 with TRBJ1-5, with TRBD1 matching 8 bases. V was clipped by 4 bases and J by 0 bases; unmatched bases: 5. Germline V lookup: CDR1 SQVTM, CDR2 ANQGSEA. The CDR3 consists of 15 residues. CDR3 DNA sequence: TGCAGCGTTGGAGACAGGGGTAATAGCAATCAGCCCCAGCATTTT. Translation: CSVGDRGNSNQPQHF.

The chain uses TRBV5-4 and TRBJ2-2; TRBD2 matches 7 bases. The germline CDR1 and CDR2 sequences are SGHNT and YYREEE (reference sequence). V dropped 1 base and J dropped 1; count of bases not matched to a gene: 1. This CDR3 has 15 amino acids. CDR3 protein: CASSLWGGNTGELFF. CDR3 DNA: TGTGCCAGCAGCTTGTGGGGGGGGAACACCGGGGAGCTGTTTTTT.